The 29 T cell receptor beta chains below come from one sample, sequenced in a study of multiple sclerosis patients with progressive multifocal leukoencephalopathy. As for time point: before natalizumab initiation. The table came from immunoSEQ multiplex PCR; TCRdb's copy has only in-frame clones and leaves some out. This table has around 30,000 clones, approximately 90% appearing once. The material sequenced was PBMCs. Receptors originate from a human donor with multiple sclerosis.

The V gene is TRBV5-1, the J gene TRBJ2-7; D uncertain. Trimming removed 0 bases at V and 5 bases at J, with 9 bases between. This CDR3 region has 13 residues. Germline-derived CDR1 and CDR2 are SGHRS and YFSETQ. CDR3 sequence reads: CASSLGGWDEQYF. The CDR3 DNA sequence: TGCGCCAGCAGCTTGGGAGGTTGGGACGAGCAGTACTTC.

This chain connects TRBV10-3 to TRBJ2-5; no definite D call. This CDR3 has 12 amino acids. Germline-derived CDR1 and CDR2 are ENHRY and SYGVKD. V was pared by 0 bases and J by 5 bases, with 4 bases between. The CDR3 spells CAISESGETQYF. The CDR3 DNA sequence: TGTGCCATCAGTGAGTCGGGGGAGACCCAGTACTTC.

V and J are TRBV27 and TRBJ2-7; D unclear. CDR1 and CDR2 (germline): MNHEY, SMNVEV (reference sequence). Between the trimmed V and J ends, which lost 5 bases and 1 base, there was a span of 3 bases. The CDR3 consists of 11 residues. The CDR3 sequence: CASSTSYEQYF. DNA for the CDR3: TGTGCCAGCAGTACATCCTACGAGCAGTACTTC.

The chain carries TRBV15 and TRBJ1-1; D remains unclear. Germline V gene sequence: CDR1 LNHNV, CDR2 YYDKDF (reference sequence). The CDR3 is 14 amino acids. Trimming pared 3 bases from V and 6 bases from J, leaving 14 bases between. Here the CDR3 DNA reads TGTGCCACCAGCAGGGATCGGTTAAGTTCTGAAGCTTTCTTT. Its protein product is CATSRDRLSSEAFF.

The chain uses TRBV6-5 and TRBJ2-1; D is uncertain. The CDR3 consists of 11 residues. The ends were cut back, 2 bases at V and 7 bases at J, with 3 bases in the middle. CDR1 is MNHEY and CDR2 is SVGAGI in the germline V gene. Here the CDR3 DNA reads TGTGCCAGCAGTTACCCTAATGAGCAGTTCTTC. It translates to CASSYPNEQFF.

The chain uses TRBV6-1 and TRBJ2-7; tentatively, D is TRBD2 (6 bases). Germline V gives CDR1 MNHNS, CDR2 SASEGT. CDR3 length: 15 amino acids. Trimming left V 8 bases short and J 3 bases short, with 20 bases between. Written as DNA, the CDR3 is TGTGCCAGCTCTGGAGGGACTGGCCCAATCTACGAGCAGTACTTC. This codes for CASSGGTGPIYEQYF.

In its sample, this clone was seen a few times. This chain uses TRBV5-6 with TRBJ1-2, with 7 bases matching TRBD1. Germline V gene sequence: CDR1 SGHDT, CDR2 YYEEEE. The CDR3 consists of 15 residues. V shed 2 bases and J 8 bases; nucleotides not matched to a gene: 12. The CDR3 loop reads CASSLGQEGVRGYTF. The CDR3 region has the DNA TGTGCCAGCAGCTTAGGACAGGAGGGGGTCCGCGGCTACACCTTC.

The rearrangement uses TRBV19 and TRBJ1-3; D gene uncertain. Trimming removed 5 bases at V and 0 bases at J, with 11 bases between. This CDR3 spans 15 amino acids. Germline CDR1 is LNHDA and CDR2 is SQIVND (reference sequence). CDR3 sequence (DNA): TGTGCCAGTAGTTGGGCCCTGAGCTCTGGAAACACCATATATTTT. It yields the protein CASSWALSSGNTIYF.

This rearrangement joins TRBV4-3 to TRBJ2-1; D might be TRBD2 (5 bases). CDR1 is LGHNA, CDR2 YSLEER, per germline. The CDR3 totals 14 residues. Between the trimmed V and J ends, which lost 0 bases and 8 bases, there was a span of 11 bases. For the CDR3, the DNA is TGCGCCAGCAGCCAAGAGGGCGAAGCGGATGAGCAGTTCTTC. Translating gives CASSQEGEADEQFF.

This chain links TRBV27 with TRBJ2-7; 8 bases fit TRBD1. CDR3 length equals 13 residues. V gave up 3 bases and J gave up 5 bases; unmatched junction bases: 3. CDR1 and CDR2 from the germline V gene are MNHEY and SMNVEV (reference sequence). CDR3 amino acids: CASSLQGANEQYF. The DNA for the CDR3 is TGTGCCAGCAGTTTGCAGGGGGCTAACGAGCAGTACTTC.

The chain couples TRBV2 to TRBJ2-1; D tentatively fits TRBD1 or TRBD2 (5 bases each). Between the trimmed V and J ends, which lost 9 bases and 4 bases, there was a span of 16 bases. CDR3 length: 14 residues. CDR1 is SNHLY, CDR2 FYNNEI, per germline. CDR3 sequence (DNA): TGTGCCAGTTCCGGGGACGGGAAATACAATGAGCAGTTCTTC. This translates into CASSGDGKYNEQFF.

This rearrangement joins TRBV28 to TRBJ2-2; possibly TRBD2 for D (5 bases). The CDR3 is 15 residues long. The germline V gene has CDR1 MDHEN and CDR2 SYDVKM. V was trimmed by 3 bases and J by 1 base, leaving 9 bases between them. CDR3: CASSFVGENTGELFF. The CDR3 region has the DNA TGTGCCAGCAGTTTCGTCGGGGAGAACACCGGGGAGCTGTTTTTT.

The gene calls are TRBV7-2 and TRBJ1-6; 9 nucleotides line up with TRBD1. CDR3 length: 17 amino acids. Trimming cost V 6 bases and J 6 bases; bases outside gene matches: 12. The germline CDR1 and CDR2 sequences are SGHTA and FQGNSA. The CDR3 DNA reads TGTGCCAGCAGATTCCGGGACAGGGACCCCGGTAATTCACCCCTCCACTTT. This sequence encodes CASRFRDRDPGNSPLHF.

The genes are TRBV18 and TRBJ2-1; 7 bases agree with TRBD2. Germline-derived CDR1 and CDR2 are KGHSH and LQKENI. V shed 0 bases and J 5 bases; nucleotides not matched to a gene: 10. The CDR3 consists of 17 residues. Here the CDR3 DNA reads TGTGCCAGCTCACCACCCATCAGCGGCGGGAGAAACAATGAGCAGTTCTTC. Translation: CASSPPISGGRNNEQFF.

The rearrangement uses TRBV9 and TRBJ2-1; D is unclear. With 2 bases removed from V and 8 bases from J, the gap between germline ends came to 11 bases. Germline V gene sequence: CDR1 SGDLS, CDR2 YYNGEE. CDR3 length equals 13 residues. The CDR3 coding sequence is TGTGCCAGCAGCGTGGGCCCCGGCTATGAGCAGTTCTTC. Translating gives CASSVGPGYEQFF.

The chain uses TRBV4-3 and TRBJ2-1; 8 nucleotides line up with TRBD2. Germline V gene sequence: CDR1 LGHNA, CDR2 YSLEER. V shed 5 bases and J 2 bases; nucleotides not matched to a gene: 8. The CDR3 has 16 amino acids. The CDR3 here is CASSSEQRETYNEQFF. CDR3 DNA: TGCGCCAGCAGCTCCGAACAGCGGGAGACCTACAATGAGCAGTTCTTC.

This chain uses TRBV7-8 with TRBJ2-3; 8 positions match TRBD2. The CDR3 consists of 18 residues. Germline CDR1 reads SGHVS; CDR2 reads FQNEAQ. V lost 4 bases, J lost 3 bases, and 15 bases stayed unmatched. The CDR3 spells CASSSLLSRGAETDTQYF. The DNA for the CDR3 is TGTGCCAGCAGCTCTCTCCTTTCGCGGGGGGCTGAGACAGATACGCAGTATTTT.

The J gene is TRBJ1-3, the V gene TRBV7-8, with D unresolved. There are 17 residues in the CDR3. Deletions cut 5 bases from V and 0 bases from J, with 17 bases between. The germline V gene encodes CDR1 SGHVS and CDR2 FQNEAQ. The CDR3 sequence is CASSLTSRASSGNTIYF. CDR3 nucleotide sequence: TGTGCCAGCAGCCTAACGTCAAGAGCCAGCTCTGGAAACACCATATATTTT.

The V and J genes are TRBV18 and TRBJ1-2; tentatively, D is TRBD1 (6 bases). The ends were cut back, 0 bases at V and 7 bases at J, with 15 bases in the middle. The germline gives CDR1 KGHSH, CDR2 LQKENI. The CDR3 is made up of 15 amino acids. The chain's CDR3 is CASSPPGTLVTGYTF. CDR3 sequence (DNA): TGTGCCAGCTCACCACCCGGGACACTAGTCACTGGCTACACCTTC. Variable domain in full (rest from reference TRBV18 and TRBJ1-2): NAGVMQNPRHLVRRRGQEARLRCSPMKGHSHVYWYRQLPEEGLKFMVYLQKENIIDESGMPKERFSAEFPKEGPSILRIQQVVRGDSAAYFCASSPPGTLVTGYTFGSGTRLTVV.

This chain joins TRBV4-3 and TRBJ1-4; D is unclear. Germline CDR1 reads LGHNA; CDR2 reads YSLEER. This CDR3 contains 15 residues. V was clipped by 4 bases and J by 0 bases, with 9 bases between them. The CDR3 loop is CASSLQRSTNEKLFF. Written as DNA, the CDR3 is TGCGCCAGCAGCCTCCAGCGATCAACTAATGAAAAACTGTTTTTT.

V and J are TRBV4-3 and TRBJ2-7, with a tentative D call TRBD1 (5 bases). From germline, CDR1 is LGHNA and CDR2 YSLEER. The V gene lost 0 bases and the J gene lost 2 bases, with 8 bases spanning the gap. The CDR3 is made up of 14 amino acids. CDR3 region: CASSQETGPYEQYF. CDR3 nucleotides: TGCGCCAGCAGCCAAGAAACAGGTCCCTACGAGCAGTACTTC.

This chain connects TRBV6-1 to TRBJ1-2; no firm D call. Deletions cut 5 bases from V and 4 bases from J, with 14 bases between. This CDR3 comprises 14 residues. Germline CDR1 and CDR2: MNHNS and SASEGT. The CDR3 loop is CASSLGRTSYGYTF. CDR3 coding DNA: TGTGCCAGCAGTCTTGGCCGCACCAGCTATGGCTACACCTTC.

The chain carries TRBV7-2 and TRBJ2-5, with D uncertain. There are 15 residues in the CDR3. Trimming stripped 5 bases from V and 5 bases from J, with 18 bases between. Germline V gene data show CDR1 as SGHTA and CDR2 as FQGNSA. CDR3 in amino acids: CASSGSTRQQETQYF. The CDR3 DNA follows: TGTGCCAGCAGCGGATCGACACGACAACAGGAGACCCAGTACTTC.

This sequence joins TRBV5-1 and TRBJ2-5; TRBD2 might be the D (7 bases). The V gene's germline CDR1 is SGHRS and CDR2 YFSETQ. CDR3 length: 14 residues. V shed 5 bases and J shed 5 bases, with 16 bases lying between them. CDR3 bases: TGCGCCAGCAGTTTAGGGGGGGAACGGGAGACCCAGTACTTC. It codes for CASSLGGERETQYF.

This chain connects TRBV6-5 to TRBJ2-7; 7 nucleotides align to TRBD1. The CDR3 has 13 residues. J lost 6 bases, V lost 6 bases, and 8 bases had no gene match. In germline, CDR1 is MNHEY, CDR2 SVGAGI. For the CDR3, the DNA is TGTGCCAGCAGACGAGGACAGGTCGGCGAGCAGTACTTC. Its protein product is CASRRGQVGEQYF.

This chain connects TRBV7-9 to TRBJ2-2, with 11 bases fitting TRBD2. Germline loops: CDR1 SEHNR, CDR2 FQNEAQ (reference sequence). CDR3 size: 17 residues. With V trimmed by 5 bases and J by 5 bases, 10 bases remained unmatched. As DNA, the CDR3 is TGTGCCAGCAGCGTACAGCGTACTAGCGGGAGTACCGGGGAGCTGTTTTTT. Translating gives CASSVQRTSGSTGELFF.

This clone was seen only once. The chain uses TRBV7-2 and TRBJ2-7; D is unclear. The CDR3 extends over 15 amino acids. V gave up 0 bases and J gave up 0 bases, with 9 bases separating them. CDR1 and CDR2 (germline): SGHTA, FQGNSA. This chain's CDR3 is CASSLAAESSYEQYF. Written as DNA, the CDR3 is TGTGCCAGCAGCTTAGCGGCGGAAAGCTCCTACGAGCAGTACTTC.

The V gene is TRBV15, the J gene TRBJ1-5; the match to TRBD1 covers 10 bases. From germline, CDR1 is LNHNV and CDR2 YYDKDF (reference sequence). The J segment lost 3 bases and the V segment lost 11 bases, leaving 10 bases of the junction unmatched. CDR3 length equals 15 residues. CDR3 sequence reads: CASTPDRGINQPQHF. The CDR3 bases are TGTGCCTCTACACCGGACAGGGGGATCAATCAGCCCCAGCATTTT.

CDR3 sequence: CASSYEGASNQPQHF. CDR3 in DNA: TGTGCCAGCAGTTACGAAGGAGCTAGCAATCAGCCCCAGCATTTT. The chain couples TRBV6-6 to TRBJ1-5, with unresolved D. V lost 2 bases to trimming and J lost 0 bases, with 8 bases between them. CDR3 length equals 15 residues. Per germline, CDR1 MNHNY and CDR2 SVGAGI (reference sequence).